The 7 T cell receptor beta chains in this list originate from one sample, sequenced in a study of cytotoxic CD8 clonotypes in ibrutinib-treated CLL. Using immunoSEQ multiplex PCR, the repertoire was profiled, and TCRdb retains in-frame clones only, with some absent. This sample carries under 200,000 clones, about 84% of them seen once, and the ten largest clones take over 4.5%. The input for sequencing was PBMCs, taken after 24 months of ibrutinib treatment. Every receptor here comes from a human donor with chronic lymphocytic leukemia.

The chain recombines TRBV20-1 with TRBJ2-7; D is unresolved. This CDR3 comprises 11 residues. Trimming removed 2 bases from V and 5 bases from J, with 7 bases in between. The germline V gene has CDR1 DFQATT and CDR2 SNEGSKA (reference sequence). The CDR3 bases are TGCAGTGCTAGACAGCACCACGAGCAGTACTTC. Protein product: CSARQHHEQYF.

The rearrangement links TRBV7-3 to TRBJ2-3, with 8 bases identical to TRBD2. The germline V gene encodes CDR1 SGHTA and CDR2 FQGTGA. Germline trimming cut 5 bases from V and 0 bases from J; bases unmatched to any gene: 7. The CDR3 is 16 residues long. The CDR3 spells CASSPGGRKSTDTQYF. The CDR3 nucleotides read TGTGCCAGCAGCCCGGGGGGGCGAAAGAGCACAGATACGCAGTATTTT.

The chain couples TRBV19 to TRBJ1-6; D is ambiguous. Germline CDR1 reads LNHDA; CDR2 reads SQIVND (reference sequence). V was clipped by 6 bases and J by 0 bases, with 9 bases between them. CDR3 length: 15 amino acids. The CDR3 is CASRKDISYNSPLHF. CDR3 nucleotide sequence: TGTGCCAGTAGAAAAGACATCTCCTATAATTCACCCCTCCACTTT.

The chain employs TRBV18 and TRBJ1-5; weak D call: TRBD1 (6 bases). Germline V gene lookup returns CDR1 KGHSH and CDR2 LQKENI. Between the trimmed V and J ends, which lost 8 bases and 8 bases, there was a span of 22 bases. The CDR3 covers 15 residues. The CDR3 spells CASRDQGGVAEPQHF. The DNA of the CDR3 is TGTGCCAGCCGCGATCAAGGGGGTGTTGCTGAGCCCCAGCATTTT.

The chain couples TRBV18 to TRBJ1-4; no firm D call. The CDR3 has 16 residues. The V end lost 6 bases, the J end lost 8 bases, and 22 bases lay between the germline ends. Germline V lookup: CDR1 KGHSH, CDR2 LQKENI. CDR3 residues: CASSVNIRSTDEKLFF. In nucleotides, the CDR3 is TGTGCCAGCTCCGTAAATATACGAAGTACCGACGAAAAACTGTTTTTT.

The chain joins TRBV9 to TRBJ1-2; no clear D. The CDR3 runs to 16 residues. The germline gives CDR1 SGDLS, CDR2 YYNGEE. The V end lost 2 bases, the J end lost 1 base, and 15 bases lay between the germline ends. CDR3 amino acids: CASSVEPSPLNYGYTF. In nucleotides, the CDR3 is TGTGCCAGCAGCGTCGAACCCTCCCCCCTTAACTATGGCTACACCTTC.

The chain couples TRBV19 to TRBJ1-2, with no clear D. The V end lost 5 bases, the J end lost 4 bases, and 14 bases lay between the germline ends. CDR1 is LNHDA and CDR2 is SQIVND in the germline V gene (reference sequence). The length of the CDR3 is 14 residues. The CDR3 DNA follows: TGTGCCAGTAGTCCCCGGTCGGTCATCTATGGCTACACCTTC. This translates into CASSPRSVIYGYTF. The whole variable domain, filled in from reference TRBV19 and TRBJ1-2, reads DGGITQSPKYLFRKEGQNVTLSCEQNLNHDAMYWYRQDPGQGLRLIYYSQIVNDFQKGDIAEGYSVSREKKESFPLTVTSAQKNPTAFYLCASSPRSVIYGYTFGSGTRLTVV.